This entry describes one T cell receptor (beta chain). Its specific antigen is unknown. Qualities for individual bases were not recorded, and no much larger clone is one base off. Healthy HIV-negative adults with no recently reported acute infections or vaccinations were included as donors. Only Caucasian adults living in Nashville, Tennessee, USA were represented among the donors. In the unsorted samples, some 94 million PBMCs were counted, and genomic DNA was extracted using the QIAamp DNA Blood Mini kit. After blood collection by leukapheresis, PBMCs were isolated using Ficoll-Histopaque density gradient centrifugation and then cryopreserved in the vapor phase of liquid nitrogen. The data were obtained in a study of shared clonotypes between healthy human individuals (dated by TCRdb to 2020 to 2021). The study in broad terms: Two women and a few men aged 18 to 49 years were included in the cohort. The study deeply sequenced blood TCR repertoires of about five healthy adults to estimate repertoire size and the extent of clonotype sharing between individuals. Different laboratories and diverse techniques were used to prepare libraries and sequence TCR repertoires, to increase sequencing depth and limit assay-specific biases. Each donor's leukapheresis produced roughly between roughly 0.85 and 9.5 billion PBMCs.

CDR1 and CDR2 were assigned from the germline V gene (reference sequence) as MNHNY and SVGAGI. From cysteine to phenylalanine, the CDR3 is 16 amino acids long. Here the CDR3 DNA is all that survives: 48 bases in frame from base 1. The trim is 5 bases for V and 1 base for J, with a gap of 14 bases between the germline ends. TCR CDR3 regions were amplified from genomic DNA by multiplex PCR using the deep immunoSEQ assay. Extracted genomic DNA from each cell subset was spread evenly across all wells of several immunoSEQ 96-well plates, with each plate serving as a replicate. For unsorted PBMC, approximately 290 ng of genomic DNA, equivalent to around 30,000 T cell genomes, went into each replicate PCR. Genomic DNA from unsorted PBMC was sequenced over ten immunoSEQ deep assay plates. The purified libraries were quantified using a Qubit 3.0 fluorometer, sized with a Bioanalyzer 2100, and then quantified again using the KAPA Library Quantification kit. Each immunoSEQ 96-well plate was sequenced on its own single-read 150-cycle Illumina NextSeq 550 flow cell. From the authors' description of their analysis: Because the immunoSEQ output held only junctional sequences and lacked quality scores, the filtering could not match the filtering applied to full-length reads. Sequences were annotated with PyIR, a Python wrapper for IgBLAST v1.9, using IMGT germline references to assign V/J genes and CDR3. Reads were removed for weak V/J assignments (E-value above 1e-6), missing CDR3, stop codons, out-of-frame junctions, or ambiguous translated residues. A V3J clonotype was defined by an identical inferred V gene, J gene, and CDR3 amino acid sequence. The percentage overlap between two repertoires was calculated by dividing the number of shared unique clonotypes by the size of the smaller repertoire. RTK rarefaction, the Chao1 estimator, and Recon v2.1 estimates of unobserved clonotypes were used to assess repertoire richness. The clones in this table, taken by TCRdb from immuneACCESS, are in-frame only. Not every clone is retained; where verified, under half of the shortfall comes from an unresolved V gene, and the cause of the rest is unknown. D and trimming come from the DNA, and the V and J calls and clone size come from that table. For this sample the table gives about 480,000 clones, of which almost 80% were detected only once. The ten largest make up under 15% of the sample.

Paper-wide results and their limitations: Sampling was limited to blood, and TCR repertoires in tissue likely differ from TCR repertoires in blood. Based on pairwise subsampling, the degree of clonotype sharing among donors was expected to be affected by sequencing depth. The genetic and exposure-history diversity represented was limited by the small number of donors.

The receptor was derived from a woman aged 40 to 50 in good health. Some clones in this sample may be carry-over from other donors' samples. In this chain, TRBV6-6 is recombined with TRBJ2-2; tentative D gene TRBD1, with 5 bases matching. The material sequenced was PBMCs. This receptor carries the CDR3 CASSQKTAKNTGELFF. The base sequence is TGTGCCAGCAGTCAAAAGACAGCCAAGAACACCGGGGAGCTGTTTTTT.